This T cell receptor beta chain was captured in a study of molecular identifiers for immune sequencing clone quantification. General observations from the study: Sizes of clones that are highly expanded could be underestimated (if identical TCR molecules share a barcode).

This clonotype has only a few counts. Its antigen is still unknown. V was clipped by 6 bases and J by 4 bases; unmatched bases: 7. This CDR3 has 14 amino acids. The germline V gene has CDR1 MGHRA and CDR2 YSYEKL. MiXCR was run by TCRdb on the PCR reads, yielding one entry per CDR3 protein. This sample carries 35,000 or so distinct CDR3 sequences, roughly 19% of them seen once, and the ten largest clones take 0.9% to 1.2%. The sequenced sample was naive CD8+ T cells from blood, with Jurkat cell RNA spiked in. Regarding subset: FACS-sorted CD8+CD4-CCR7+CD45RA+ naive T cells. The J gene is TRBJ2-7, the V gene TRBV4-1; 9 nucleotides align to TRBD1. The sequence derives from a human donor in good health. Some libraries in this study had Jurkat cell RNA spiked in. Written as DNA, the CDR3 is TGCGCCAGCAGGCCACAGGGGGCTGGTTACGAGCAGTACTTC. Its translation is CASRPQGAGYEQYF.